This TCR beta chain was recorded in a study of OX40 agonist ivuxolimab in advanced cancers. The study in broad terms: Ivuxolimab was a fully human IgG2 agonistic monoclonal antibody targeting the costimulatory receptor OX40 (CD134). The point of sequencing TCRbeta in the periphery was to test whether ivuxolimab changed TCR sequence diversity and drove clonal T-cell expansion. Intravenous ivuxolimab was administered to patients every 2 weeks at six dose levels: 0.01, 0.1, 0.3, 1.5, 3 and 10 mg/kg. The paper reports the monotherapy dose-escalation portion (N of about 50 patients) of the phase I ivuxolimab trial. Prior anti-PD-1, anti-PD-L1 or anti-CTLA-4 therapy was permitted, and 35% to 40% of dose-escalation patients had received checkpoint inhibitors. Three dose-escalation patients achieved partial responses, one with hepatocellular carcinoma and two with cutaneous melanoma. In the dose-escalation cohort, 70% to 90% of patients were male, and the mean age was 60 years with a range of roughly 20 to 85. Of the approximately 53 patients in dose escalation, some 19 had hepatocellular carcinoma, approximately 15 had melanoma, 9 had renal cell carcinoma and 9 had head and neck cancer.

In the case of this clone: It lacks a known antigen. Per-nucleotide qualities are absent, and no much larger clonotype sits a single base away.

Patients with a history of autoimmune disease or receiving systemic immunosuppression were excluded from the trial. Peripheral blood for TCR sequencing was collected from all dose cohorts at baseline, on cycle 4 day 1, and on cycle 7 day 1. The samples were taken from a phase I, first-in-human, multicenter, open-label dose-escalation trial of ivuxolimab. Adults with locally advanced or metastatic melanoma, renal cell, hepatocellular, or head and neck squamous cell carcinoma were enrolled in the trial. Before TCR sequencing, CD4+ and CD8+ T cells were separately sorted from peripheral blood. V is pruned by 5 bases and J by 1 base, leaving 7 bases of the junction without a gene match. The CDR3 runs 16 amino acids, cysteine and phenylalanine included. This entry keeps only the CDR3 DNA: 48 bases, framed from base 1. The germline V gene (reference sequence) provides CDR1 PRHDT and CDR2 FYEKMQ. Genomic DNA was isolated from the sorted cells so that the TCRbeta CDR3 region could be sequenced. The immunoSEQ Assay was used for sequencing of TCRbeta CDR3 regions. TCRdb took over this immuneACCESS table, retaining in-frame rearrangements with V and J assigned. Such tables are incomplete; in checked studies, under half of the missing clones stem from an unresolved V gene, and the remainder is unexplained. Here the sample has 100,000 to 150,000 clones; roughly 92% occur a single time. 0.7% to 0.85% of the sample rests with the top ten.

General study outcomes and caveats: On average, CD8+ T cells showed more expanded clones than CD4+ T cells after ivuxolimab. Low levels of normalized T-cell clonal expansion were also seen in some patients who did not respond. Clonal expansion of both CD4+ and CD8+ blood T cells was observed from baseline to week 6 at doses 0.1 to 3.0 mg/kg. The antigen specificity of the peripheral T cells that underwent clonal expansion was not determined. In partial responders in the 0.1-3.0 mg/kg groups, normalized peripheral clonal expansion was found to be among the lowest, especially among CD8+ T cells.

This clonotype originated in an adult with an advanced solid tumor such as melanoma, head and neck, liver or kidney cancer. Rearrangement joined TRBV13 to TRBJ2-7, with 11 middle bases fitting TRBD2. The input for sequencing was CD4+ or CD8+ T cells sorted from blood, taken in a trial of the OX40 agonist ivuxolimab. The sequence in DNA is TGTGCCAGCAGCGCATCCGGGACTAGCGGTTCCTACGAGCAGTACTTC. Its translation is CASSASGTSGSYEQYF.